This T cell receptor (beta chain) was captured in a study of regulatory T cells in long-lasting Graves disease (dated by TCRdb to 2020 to 2022). Regarding the study in general: In the newly diagnosed Graves' disease group, patients had been taking antithyroid drugs for less than 3 months. Persistent Graves' disease patients were compared with newly diagnosed Graves' disease patients by peripheral blood TCR sequencing and RNA sequencing. The study took place in China and was registered as a clinical trial. A total of around 35 samples underwent TCR sequencing: around 13 from persistent and some 20 from newly diagnosed Graves' disease patients.

The research as a whole found: The authors acknowledged the small sample size as a limitation that may reduce accuracy. Sequencing and analysis were restricted to the TCR beta chain. Preferential use of TRBV28, TRBJ1-2 and TRBJ2-5 was observed in persistent disease, whereas TRBV20-1 and TRBJ2-1 were favored in newly diagnosed disease. Peripheral blood alone was examined, since thyroid tissue, which constituted the primary lesion, could not be accessed. Persistent patients shared more public clonotypes among themselves (around 2,700) than newly diagnosed patients did (about 970). Compared with newly diagnosed patients, patients with persistent Graves' disease had lower TCR Shannon entropy and fewer highly expanded clones, which suggests clonal expansion.

To prepare the library, multiplex PCR was applied. Sequencer: Illumina HiSeq 4000. To build TCR beta libraries, CDR3 regions were amplified by Arm-PCR using iRepertoire HTBI primers. Gel purification was performed on PCR products prior to sequencing. In the authors' own workflow: Gene usage analysis of CDR3 amino acid clonotypes used the 62 TRBV and some 13 TRBJ segments found across samples. COPE and FqMerger were used to merge filtered high-quality paired reads into contigs. BLAST was used to align contigs to IMGT TRBV, TRBD and TRBJ reference genes, and CDR3 was defined according to IMGT. Clonotypes above 0.1% frequency were classified as highly expanded clones. Shannon entropy was used to measure repertoire diversity, and the Gini coefficient was used to measure V-J evenness. A clonotype found in more than one individual was treated as public. TCRdb took the public reads, trimmed them with fastp at Q25, ran MiXCR for clone calling and kept in-frame beta chains. Each CDR3 protein appears once, grouped with its most common genes and DNA. None of the V and J calls come from the authors' own analysis; TCRdb made them. Within this sample are roughly 500,000 distinct CDR3 sequences, with 14% of them counted one time only. The ten largest clonotypes hold approximately 15% of the sample.

The sample holds many counts of this clonotype. No antigen is known for it. Base qualities are missing; no much larger clone stands one base away. The sample's time point label is to be understood as: newly diagnosed GD, antithyroid drugs for less than 3 months. RNA was extracted from PBMCs in TRIzol for both TCR sequencing and RNA sequencing. The diagnosis of Graves' disease was made according to American Thyroid Association guidelines. Recruitment of patients was carried out at an endocrinology department in Xi'an, China. Each patient gave approximately 10 milliliters of peripheral blood, collected in an EDTA anticoagulant tube. PBMCs were isolated by Ficoll Paque Plus density gradient separation without further T cell sorting. An Agilent 2100 Bioanalyzer and agarose gel were used to check RNA quality, and a NanoDrop 2000 was used to measure RNA concentration. The CDR3 contains 13 residues, cysteine and phenylalanine counted. The CDR3 DNA has 39 bases and is translated from base 1. V lost 0 bases and J lost 11 bases, and the count of bases not matched to a germline gene is 7. CDR1 and CDR2 were assigned from the germline V gene as MNHNS and SASEGT.

The same sample was also used in a study of T cells in Graves' hyperthyroidism and ophthalmopathy. The second paper further reports: A patient counted as having stable Graves' hyperthyroidism if no progression to ophthalmopathy occurred over 18 months of follow-up. The hyperthyroidism patients were between 18 and 65 years old and newly diagnosed, with a disease duration of less than 2 months. Any patient with an uncontrolled infection, another autoimmune disease, pregnancy or lactation was excluded. Diagnoses were based on clinical symptoms, serum thyroxine and TRAb, thyroid ultrasound and orbital computed tomography. A first-round RT-PCR of the TCR CDR3 used the HTBI primer set with the Qiagen OneStep RT-PCR kit. Blood samples also contained most of the expanded thyroid clonotypes (frequency above 0.001), which suggests that blood repertoires may reflect thyroid immune responses. Ophthalmopathy was separated from stable hyperthyroidism by a 13 V-J signature model, with approximately 89% sensitivity and about 84% specificity obtained in cross-validation and 80%/75% obtained in testing. During validation, the model predicted progression to ophthalmopathy a median of around 6 months ahead of onset, with more than 55% sensitivity and roughly 72% specificity. To identify TCR V-J signatures that set the groups apart, the researchers used a discovery cohort of roughly 100 patients, made up of 40 to 45 with Graves' ophthalmopathy and about 59 with stable Graves' hyperthyroidism. An independent validation cohort of around 20 hyperthyroidism patients and 17 patients who later progressed to ophthalmopathy tested prospective prediction of ophthalmopathy. For training and testing, the roughly 93 patients in the discovery cohort were randomly divided in a 7:3 ratio. The study also compared thyroid tissue and blood T-cell repertoires from more than 5 Graves' hyperthyroidism patients. Following sampling, methimazole starting at 30 mg daily was given to hyperthyroidism patients, and high-dose intravenous methylprednisolone was given to ophthalmopathy patients. Libraries were constructed in a second round of multiplex PCR, after which size selection and purification were performed. Libraries were sequenced paired-end with 100 bp reads on an Illumina HiSeq2000. Raw data were processed with SOAPnuke, discarding reads with adapters, uncalled bases, mean Phred below 15, or no exact constant-primer or identifier match. COPE v1.2.5 was used to merge high-quality paired reads, and clonotypes were defined as unique nucleotide sequences. MiTCR v1.1 was used to align the clonotypes against IMGT TRBV, TRBD and TRBJ reference segments. The analysis included only V-J combinations with a frequency above 0.0001, which together covered 98% to 99.2% of the repertoires. A TCS score was defined as the ratio of F50 (clonal expansion) to E x V (chaos), with BLOSUM62-based TCRdist applied between CDR3 peptides within each V-J. Welch's t-statistics and random forest reduced around 520 V-J features to under 15, which were used in a naive Bayes classifier (R e1071). No statistical method was used to set the sample size in advance, and investigators knew the group allocation. The paper reports TCR Vbeta CDR3 sequencing of over 130 peripheral blood samples: around 45 ophthalmopathy, roughly 74 hyperthyroidism and some 17 progressor patients.

Sequencing used peripheral blood mononuclear cells (PBMCs), obtained at new diagnosis, from a patient treated with antithyroid drugs. Recombination linked TRBV6-1 to TRBJ2-7; 7 central bases correspond to TRBD2. This TCR came from a woman aged 45 to 65 with Graves disease. Donor details come from another sample of the same person, matched by shared clones. The DNA reads as follows: TGTGCCAGCAGTGAAGCGTTGAGAAGCGGGGAGTACTTC. The translation is CASSEALRSGEYF.